This T cell receptor (beta chain) was observed in a study of shared clonotypes between healthy human individuals. For the study at large: Per-donor plates numbered three CD4 naive, three CD4 memory, two CD8 naive and one CD8 memory. The study's findings and limits: Exclusively blood specimens were collected; tissue repertoires likely differ. In contrast to clonotypes shared by all four donors, non-shared clonotypes had lower generation probabilities.

Clones were sequenced by immunoSEQ multiplex PCR, and TCRdb holds only the in-frame ones, with some missing. The profile shows around 580,000 clones, 98% of them singletons. The CDR3 runs 15 residues. Germline V gene sequence: CDR1 LNHDA, CDR2 SQIVND (reference sequence). V trimming: 6 bases; J trimming: 4 bases; junction bases outside the gene matches: 8. The naive CD8 population came from CD45RO-negative cells selected for CCR7, without terminally differentiated effector memory CD45RA+ cells. For this clone: Its antigen is undetermined.

Sequencing was performed on naive CD8+ T cells sorted from blood. The rearrangement uses TRBV19 and TRBJ2-1; 8 bases fit TRBD2. The source is a young man in good health. Here the CDR3 DNA reads TGTGCCAGTAGCCCAACTAGCGGTTGGTACAATGAGCAGTTCTTC. Its protein product is CASSPTSGWYNEQFF.